Each of the 23 T cell receptor beta chains below was sequenced from the same sample in a study of blood T cell repertoires in COVID-19. The table came from immunoSEQ multiplex PCR; TCRdb's copy has only in-frame clones and leaves some out. The data contain approximately 390,000 clones, roughly 86% of them singletons. Sequences were obtained from PBMCs or T cells enriched from blood (not recorded which). All receptors derive from a woman between 35 and 50 years old with acute COVID-19.

This clone came up a few times. V is TRBV6-5 and J is TRBJ2-5; 8 bases map to TRBD1. Germline assignment: CDR1 MNHEY and CDR2 SVGAGI. J was trimmed by 2 bases and V by 5 bases; bases with no gene match: 7. CDR3 length equals 15 residues. The CDR3 DNA reads TGTGCCAGCAGTCTCAACCGGGACAGGCAAGAGACCCAGTACTTC. Amino acids: CASSLNRDRQETQYF.

In its sample, this clone was seen a few times. The chain recombines TRBV24-1 with TRBJ2-3; D uncertain. Per germline, CDR1 KGHDR and CDR2 SFDVKD. This CDR3 has 12 amino acids. The V gene lost 4 bases and the J gene lost 7 bases, with 8 bases spanning the gap. CDR3 amino acids: CATSDPSYTQYF. In DNA form, the CDR3 reads TGTGCCACCAGTGACCCAAGCTATACGCAGTATTTT.

The chain's CDR3 is CASPGTDTNTEAFF. The CDR3 nucleotides are TGTGCCAGCCCTGGAACTGACACGAACACTGAAGCTTTCTTT. The chain is built from TRBV21-1 and TRBJ1-1; TRBD1 reflects the table's D call only, with no check against the DNA. TRBV21-1 is a pseudogene locus. This CDR3 has 14 amino acids.

CDR3 coding DNA: TGTGCCAGCAGCCTAGTAGAGGCGGGAATGGGAAACACCATATATTTT. It yields the protein CASSLVEAGMGNTIYF. J is TRBJ1-3 and V is TRBV7-6; no clear D gene. V lost 5 bases to trimming and J lost 4 bases, with 18 bases between them. The CDR3 is 16 amino acids. CDR1 is SGHVS and CDR2 is FNYEAQ in the germline V gene. Full variable domain (outside the CDR3, taken from reference TRBV7-6 and TRBJ1-3): GAGVSQSPRYKVTKRGQDVALRCDPISGHVSLYWYRQALGQGPEFLTYFNYEAQQDKSGLPNDRFSAERPEGSISTLTIQRTEQRDSAMYRCASSLVEAGMGNTIYFGEGSWLTVV.

J is TRBJ1-1 and V is TRBV25-1; TRBD1 aligns across 7 bases. Germline CDR1 reads MGHDK; CDR2 reads SYGVNS. Losses at the gene ends were 6 bases for V and 4 bases for J; bases not matched to a gene: 11. The CDR3 consists of 15 residues. In DNA, the CDR3 is TGTGCCAGCAGCCGAGGGGGCGCGGGCGGCACTGAAGCTTTCTTT. The encoded protein is CASSRGGAGGTEAFF.

J is TRBJ1-1 and V is TRBV2; tentative D call: TRBD1 (6 bases). The CDR3 is 13 residues long. The germline V gene encodes CDR1 SNHLY and CDR2 FYNNEI. The V end was cut by 6 bases, the J end by 4 bases, with 12 bases between. The CDR3 region has the DNA TGTGCCAGCAGCCAGGGGACCCTCACTGAAGCTTTCTTT. Amino acid sequence: CASSQGTLTEAFF.

The J gene is TRBJ1-2, the V gene TRBV7-9, with a weak D call TRBD1 (6 bases). Trimming left V 4 bases short and J 7 bases short, with 28 bases between. Germline V lookup: CDR1 SEHNR, CDR2 FQNEAQ (reference sequence). There are 18 residues in the CDR3. Here the CDR3 reads CASSSTAQLVQGPPGYTF. CDR3 DNA: TGTGCCAGCAGCTCAACCGCCCAACTCGTACAGGGCCCGCCTGGCTACACCTTC. The entire variable domain, with the rest obtained from reference TRBV7-9 and TRBJ1-2, is as follows: DTGVSQNPRHKITKRGQNVTFRCDPISEHNRLYWYRQTLGQGPEFLTYFQNEAQLEKSRLLSDRFSAERPKGSFSTLEIQRTEQGDSAMYLCASSSTAQLVQGPPGYTFGSGTRLTVV.

This clone appeared a few times. CDR3 region: CASSMSGGAVYEQFF. CDR3 nucleotide sequence: TGTGCCAGTAGTATGAGCGGGGGGGCCGTGTATGAGCAGTTCTTC. The chain carries TRBV19 and TRBJ2-1; 10 nucleotides align to TRBD2. This CDR3 comprises 15 residues. V gave up 3 bases and J gave up 8 bases; unmatched junction bases: 7. CDR1 and CDR2 (germline): LNHDA, SQIVND (reference sequence).

The rearrangement uses TRBV19 and TRBJ2-6; TRBD1 aligns across 7 bases. Unmatched junction bases numbered 4, after V lost 5 bases and J lost 0 bases. Germline values: CDR1 LNHDA, CDR2 SQIVND (reference sequence). The CDR3 has 16 amino acids. The DNA of the CDR3 is TGTGCCAGTAGTCCGGGACAGTACTCTGGGGCCAACGTCCTGACTTTC. It codes for CASSPGQYSGANVLTF.

This sequence joins TRBV24-1 and TRBJ1-5, with 8 bases matching TRBD1. The CDR3 is made up of 15 amino acids. Trimming at V came to 9 bases and at J to 6 bases, leaving 12 bases not matched to a gene. In germline, CDR1 is KGHDR, CDR2 SFDVKD. CDR3 protein: CATSEAATGGQPQHF. In nucleotides, the CDR3 is TGTGCCACCTCGGAGGCGGCCACAGGGGGTCAGCCCCAGCATTTT.

This clone appeared once. This chain joins TRBV7-7 and TRBJ1-5, with 8 bases fitting TRBD1. The CDR3 loop spans 19 amino acids. J was trimmed by 1 base and V by 4 bases; bases with no gene match: 15. CDR1 and CDR2 (germline): SSHAT, FNYEAQ (reference sequence). For the CDR3, the DNA is TGTGCCAGCAGCTCCAACCGAGGACAGGGACCTAGCAGCAATCAGCCCCAGCATTTT. Amino acids: CASSSNRGQGPSSNQPQHF.

The chain couples TRBV5-1 to TRBJ1-2; no firm D call. The germline V gene has CDR1 SGHRS and CDR2 YFSETQ. The ends were cut back, 0 bases at V and 3 bases at J, with 9 bases in the middle. The CDR3 consists of 14 residues. This chain's CDR3 is CASSLGEGDYGYTF. CDR3 DNA sequence: TGCGCCAGCAGCTTGGGTGAGGGAGACTATGGCTACACCTTC. Variable domain in full (rest from reference TRBV5-1 and TRBJ1-2): KAGVTQTPRYLIKTRGQQVTLSCSPISGHRSVSWYQQTPGQGLQFLFEYFSETQRNKGNFPGRFSGRQFSNSRSEMNVSTLELGDSALYLCASSLGEGDYGYTFGSGTRLTVV.

This rearrangement joins TRBV5-6 to TRBJ1-2, with D perhaps matching TRBD1 (6 bases). The CDR3 has 16 amino acids. Germline V lookup: CDR1 SGHDT, CDR2 YYEEEE. V shed 2 bases and J shed 1 base, with 15 bases lying between them. The DNA for the CDR3 is TGTGCCAGCAGCTTCTTTTCCTACAGGGATAACTATGGCTACACCTTC. Residues: CASSFFSYRDNYGYTF. Full variable domain (outside the CDR3, taken from reference TRBV5-6 and TRBJ1-2): DAGVTQSPTHLIKTRGQQVTLRCSPKSGHDTVSWYQQALGQGPQFIFQYYEEEERQRGNFPDRFSGHQFPNYSSELNVNALLLGDSALYLCASSFFSYRDNYGYTFGSGTRLTVV.

This clone was detected once. This sequence joins TRBV4-1 and TRBJ1-4; 7 bases are shared with TRBD1. The germline CDR1 and CDR2 sequences are MGHRA and YSYEKL. This CDR3 region has 15 residues. With 0 bases clipped from V and 5 bases from J, the junction kept 3 bases outside the gene matches. The CDR3 here is CASSQEGTENEKLFF. CDR3 DNA sequence: TGCGCCAGCAGCCAAGAGGGGACAGAAAATGAAAAACTGTTTTTT.

The chain carries TRBV6-1 and TRBJ2-5; 9 nucleotides agree with TRBD1. The germline V gene encodes CDR1 MNHNS and CDR2 SASEGT. The CDR3 has 15 residues. Trimming took 3 bases from V and 2 from J; bases not matched to a gene: 4. CDR3 coding DNA: TGTGCCAGCAGTGAGGGACAGGGTCGGCAAGAGACCCAGTACTTC. Its translation: CASSEGQGRQETQYF.

The chain is built from TRBV15 and TRBJ2-5; D possibly corresponds to TRBD2 (6 bases). The V end lost 0 bases, the J end lost 2 bases, and 13 bases lay between the germline ends. The CDR3 covers 16 residues. Germline V gene lookup returns CDR1 LNHNV and CDR2 YYDKDF (reference sequence). The CDR3 spells CATSRDGGIGQETQYF. Here the CDR3 DNA reads TGTGCCACCAGCAGAGATGGGGGGATCGGGCAAGAGACCCAGTACTTC.

The V call is TRBV5-8, the J call TRBJ2-2; no clear D gene. CDR1 is SGHTS, CDR2 YDEGEE, per germline. The germline V and J ends were trimmed by 0 bases and 0 bases, with 6 bases remaining between them. The CDR3 loop spans 15 amino acids. CDR3 loop: CASSLDNANTGELFF. Here the CDR3 DNA reads TGTGCCAGCAGCTTGGACAACGCGAACACCGGGGAGCTGTTTTTT. Full variable domain (missing parts from reference TRBV5-8 and TRBJ2-2): EAGVTQSPTHLIKTRGQQATLRCSPISGHTSVYWYQQALGLGLQFLLWYDEGEERNRGNFPPRFSGRQFPNYSSELNVNALELEDSALYLCASSLDNANTGELFFGEGSRLTVL.

The V and J genes are TRBV11-2 and TRBJ1-2; a possible D gene is TRBD1 (6 bases). Germline V CDR1 and CDR2: SGHAT, FQNNGV. CDR3 size: 15 residues. Trimming shortened V by 5 bases and J by 7 bases, and 20 bases separated the two germline ends. CDR3: CASSPALHRERGYTF. In nucleotides, the CDR3 is TGTGCCAGCAGCCCCGCCCTCCACAGGGAACGTGGCTACACCTTC.

This clone was found once. The gene calls are TRBV19 and TRBJ1-1, with D perhaps matching TRBD1 (5 bases). There are 13 residues in the CDR3. Trimming left V 2 bases short and J 4 bases short, with 8 bases between. Germline V gives CDR1 LNHDA, CDR2 SQIVND (reference sequence). Written as DNA, the CDR3 is TGTGCCAGTAGTATATCAGGGATCACTGAAGCTTTCTTT. Amino acid sequence: CASSISGITEAFF.

The chain joins TRBV5-5 to TRBJ2-3; 13 bases map to TRBD2. Germline values: CDR1 SGHKS, CDR2 YYEKEE (reference sequence). The CDR3 has 14 residues. After removal of 0 bases from V and 14 bases from J, the junction contained 6 bases not matched to a gene. This CDR3 reads CASSLDTSGGDRYF. In nucleotides, the CDR3 is TGTGCCAGCAGCTTGGATACTAGCGGGGGGGATCGGTATTTT.

This chain links TRBV6-5 with TRBJ1-1; D possibly corresponds to TRBD1 (6 bases). In germline, CDR1 is MNHEY, CDR2 SVGAGI. The V end lost 10 bases, the J end lost 6 bases, and 18 bases lay between the germline ends. The CDR3 sequence is 13 residues long. The CDR3 here is CATYRVGSPEAFF. CDR3 nucleotides: TGTGCCACCTACAGGGTAGGTTCACCTGAAGCTTTCTTT.

This chain links TRBV2 with TRBJ1-3, with a possible D match to TRBD1 (6 bases). Germline loops: CDR1 SNHLY, CDR2 FYNNEI. The CDR3 sequence is 14 residues long. The V end lost 6 bases, the J end lost 4 bases, and 13 bases lay between the germline ends. CDR3 loop: CASSEGGFGNTIYF. CDR3 in DNA: TGTGCCAGCAGCGAGGGGGGGTTCGGAAACACCATATATTTT. Using reference TRBV2 and TRBJ1-3 for the parts outside the CDR3, the full variable domain is EPEVTQTPSHQVTQMGQEVILRCVPISNHLYFYWYRQILGQKVEFLVSFYNNEISEKSEIFDDQFSVERPDGSNFTLKIRSTKLEDSAMYFCASSEGGFGNTIYFGEGSWLTVV.

The chain couples TRBV27 to TRBJ1-6; tentative D call: TRBD1 (6 bases). V was pared by 7 bases and J by 7 bases, with 11 bases between. From germline, CDR1 is MNHEY and CDR2 SMNVEV (reference sequence). This CDR3 spans 13 amino acids. As DNA, the CDR3 is TGTGCCAGCAATGACAGGTTGAATTCACCCCTCCACTTT. It is translated as CASNDRLNSPLHF.